Detailed here is one TCR beta chain. There is no known antigen for this receptor. No much larger clone exists at a distance of one base, and base qualities are not known. The sample belongs to a study of cytomegalovirus exposure and HLA in healthy donors (dated by TCRdb to the late 2010s). About the study as a whole: An earlier analysis of around 600 of the donors reported about 250 Gb of sequence data and more than 90 million unique TCR beta sequences from roughly 180 million T cells. Roughly 300 gigabases of sequencing data and approximately 93 million unique TCR sequences were included in an early release covering about 700 HLA-typed donors. Of the approximately 400 genotyped donors, less than 90% were placed in the genetic ancestry cluster associated with self-reported Caucasian donors. The study aimed to test whether signatures of past pathogen exposure could be identified by cataloging public T cell receptors. Using immunosequencing, the study profiled T cell repertoires from roughly 650 subjects and related those repertoires to cytomegalovirus serostatus. Besides the first cohort of around 670 subjects, a separate validation cohort made up of 95 to 150 different subjects was used. High-throughput TCR immunosequencing, statistical association of individual TCRs with disease status, and machine learning were combined to predict cytomegalovirus infection status. In a later analysis, previously published TCR beta repertoires from roughly 710 donors were re-analyzed and high-resolution HLA genotyping was added so that TCR occurrence patterns could be studied. Rather than using new phenotypic data, the later analysis identified candidate immune exposures from TCR beta sequences and from how often those sequences occurred across donors. In an earlier analysis of a few hundred of the donors, high-throughput TCR beta sequencing was used to judge whether each TCR beta V gene segment behaved as functional or pseudogenic. Donor age, sex, ethnicity and CMV serostatus were compiled alongside the repertoire data. A later genetic analysis used genome-wide SNP genotypes for about 60% of the roughly 700 donors, treating that subset as a discovery cohort. Every repertoire in the discovery cohort had been generated on one and the same sequencing platform. HLA typing included class I and class II loci at four-digit resolution. The number of typed donors differed by locus: 629-630 for A, B, C, DRB1 and DQB1; some 500 for DQA1; 606 for DPA1; and approximately 450 for DPB1. Several DR-DQ haplotypes were treated as single units for association and clustering because of strong linkage in the cohort. Among about 400 genotyped donors of the cohort, an average of around 250,000 unique TCR beta nucleotide sequences was sequenced per donor, of which about 18% were non-productive. General conclusions and limits of the study: Strong co-occurrence of HLA alleles, especially DR and DQ, made assigning TCR associations to individual alleles difficult. Specific HLA alleles were associated with over 15,000 TCR beta sequences at a false discovery rate of 0.05 in a later analysis. A later analysis found that TCR association rates varied across HLA loci, with DRB1 alleles showing the most associated TCRs and HLA-C alleles the fewest. Cytomegalovirus status was reported to be diagnosed by the classifier with high specificity and sensitivity in both the original and validation cohorts. A total of about 150 TCR beta chains were listed by the study as associated with cytomegalovirus. In a later genetic analysis, a missense DCLRE1C variant was associated with V-gene and J-gene trimming of TCR beta chains, and the association was replicated in an independent cohort. Some IMGT-functional V segments, including TRBV6-2 and TRBV6-3, could not be told apart with the 87-base-pair reads, so those segments were excluded. Compared with the roughly 670-donor mean, donors in an Asian-associated ancestry cluster had fewer N-insertions in productive TCRs, according to a later genetic analysis. Compared with equally common non-associated chains, HLA-associated TCR beta chains in a later analysis were more clonally expanded and had lower generation probabilities. The only immune exposure information available for the cohort was CMV serostatus. The authors suggested that the approach could potentially be generalized to other disease states and immunological phenotypes. In an earlier analysis of approximately 600 of the donors, most TCR beta V segments were observed in productive rearrangements about 87% or about 30% of the time, broadly matching IMGT annotations. Several of the top co-occurrence clusters appeared to be linked to parvovirus B19, influenza, CMV and Epstein-Barr virus, according to a later analysis. According to a later analysis, most CMV-associated TCR beta chains appeared to be HLA-restricted, and the HLA associations seemed to be driven largely by CMV exposure. The sequencing pipeline was judged likely to have produced a cluster of highly shared sequence variants as a technical artifact. Sequencing depth was assumed to be roughly uniform across donors in the presence/absence analyses, though that assumption may not hold. Most TCR sequences were seen in very few donors, while some public TCRs were found in many individuals. A further reported finding was that TCR beta sequences accurately predicted the HLA-A and HLA-B alleles for most subjects in the first cohort. Three of the identified cytomegalovirus-associated TCR beta chains were confirmed in vitro to be specific for cytomegalovirus antigens. Approximately 18 rarely observed V segments, including chromosome 9 orphons, were excluded from the earlier analysis of some 590 of the donors because counts were too low. In this cohort, only TCR beta chains were sequenced, and detectable features were limited by the absence of alpha or paired-chain data. HLA typing was unavailable for some donors at each locus, so association tests used only the typed subset. Linkage disequilibrium might explain the correlated functional status among segregating V segments, but an unknown experimental factor could not be ruled out.

In total, fewer than 750 healthy bone marrow donors made up the cohort. Cohort members were all nominally healthy when sampled, although unrecorded immune exposures were likely present. The donor tested CMV seropositive, placing the donor among the roughly 270 seropositive members of the cohort. A peripheral blood sample was provided by each donor, and peripheral blood mononuclear cells were used for TCR beta sequencing. The Qiagen DNeasy Blood Extraction Kit was used to extract genomic DNA from the blood cell samples. Library preparation used the immunoSEQ multiplex PCR assay. A mixture of 60 forward primers for TCR Vbeta segments and 13 reverse primers for TCR Jbeta segments was used in the multiplex PCR. The CDR3 region of rearranged TCR beta genes was amplified from genomic DNA by a multiplex PCR assay. The Illumina HiSeq System was used to sequence the amplified TCR beta libraries as 87-base-pair reads. On the study's bioinformatics: A later analysis tallied tens of millions of unique TCR beta chains across the roughly 610 repertoires, and around 10 million of those chains were shared by two or more donors. Raw reads were error-corrected and collapsed into unique sequences by a nearest-neighbor algorithm in which closely related sequences were merged to remove PCR and sequencing errors. To assign V, D and J gene segments, CDR3 sequences were aligned to IMGT reference sequences. For a sequence to be retained, at least a six-nucleotide match to both a V gene segment and a J gene segment was required. Rearrangements were classified as productive when the CDR3 lacked stop codons and remained in frame with V and J, and all other rearrangements were classified as non-productive. CDR3 was defined according to IMGT convention as the region running from the second conserved V-encoded cysteine to the conserved J-encoded phenylalanine. The earlier analysis of some 600 of the donors excluded sequences that lacked an unambiguous match to a single V gene segment. An earlier analysis of 587 of the donors classified V segments as functional when productive rearrangements were above 56.7% and as segregating when the standard deviation between donors was above 5%. A statistical classification framework was built to diagnose cytomegalovirus status from the catalog of TCR beta chain sequences. A later analysis assigned V and J genes by comparing TCR nucleotide sequences with IMGT/GENE-DB human TR gene sequences. Using the TCRdist pipeline, a later analysis assigned CDR3 sequences along with most-parsimonious VDJ recombination scenarios. A later analysis defined each TCR beta chain by its CDR3 amino acid sequence plus V-gene family, and excluded reads lacking a unique V-gene family. A later analysis removed 592 highly shared, low-generation-probability nucleotide sequences to deal with suspected cross-contamination and a sequencing artifact. In a later analysis, a clonal expansion index for each public chain was calculated from normalized within-repertoire ranks of inferred template counts. Generation probabilities in a later analysis came from a VDJ recombination model fitted to out-of-frame rearrangements, and those results were checked against IGoR. Hypergeometric tests were used in a later analysis to score TCR-TCR, TCR-HLA and TCR-CMV co-occurrence, with a repertoire-size bias correction applied to the TCR pairs. False discovery rates were estimated in a later analysis by permuting HLA or CMV assignments 20 times. A later analysis grouped co-occurring TCRs with DBSCAN, adding TCRdist sequence similarity when clustering within HLA-allele-positive subsets. Repertoires with fewer than 30,000 or more than 120,000 public chains were left out of co-occurrence clustering, as were a few repertoires with anomalous nucleotide sharing. In TCRdb, the immuneACCESS table is reduced to in-frame sequences with V and J assigned. These tables do not hold every clone; where another copy was compared, an unresolved V gene accounts for under half, and the others remain unexplained. That table supplies the V and J calls and clone size; D and trimming were determined from the DNA. Within this sample are about 130,000 clones, with about 70% of them counted one time only. Together, the top ten hold 2.1% of the sample.

The CDR3 holds 15 amino acids from the cysteine to the phenylalanine. Just the 45-base CDR3 DNA is kept, in frame starting at base 1. Unmatched junction bases come to 3, with V trimmed by 2 bases and J by 5 bases. CDR1 and CDR2 (SGHDT, YYEEEE) derive from the germline V gene. Source material: PBMCs. This clonotype originated in a woman aged 40 to 55 in good health and CMV-seropositive. The sequence joins TRBV5-6 to TRBJ2-1, with TRBD2 matching 11 junction bases. The DNA sequence follows: TGTGCCAGCAGCTTTTTAGCGGGAGGGAACAATGAGCAGTTCTTC. Translated, it reads CASSFLAGGNNEQFF.